The 9 T cell receptor beta chains listed next were all sequenced from one sample in a study of cytomegalovirus exposure and HLA in healthy donors. The PCR used 60 Vbeta and 13 Jbeta primers. Measured with immunoSEQ multiplex PCR; TCRdb has only the in-frame clones, and not every one. The top ten hold 1.5% to 2% of the sample, which has about 190,000 clones, approximately 86% seen once. Sequenced input: PBMCs. Every receptor here comes from a young woman in good health and CMV-seronegative.

The chain carries TRBV9 and TRBJ2-7; the match to TRBD2 covers 13 bases. This CDR3 contains 15 residues. CDR1 SGDLS and CDR2 YYNGEE come from the germline V gene. With 3 bases clipped from V and 4 bases from J, the junction kept 4 bases outside the gene matches. This chain's CDR3 is CASSGGLAGEYEQYF. In nucleotides, the CDR3 is TGTGCCAGCAGCGGCGGACTAGCGGGAGAATACGAGCAGTACTTC.

The rearrangement joins TRBV6-5 to TRBJ2-7; a weak D match, TRBD1 (5 bases). CDR3 length: 15 residues. V lost 0 bases to trimming and J lost 4 bases, with 13 bases between them. Per the germline V gene, CDR1 is MNHEY and CDR2 is SVGAGI. This chain's CDR3 is CASSYSDTQGYEQYF. Written as DNA, the CDR3 is TGTGCCAGCAGTTACTCGGACACCCAAGGGTACGAGCAGTACTTC.

The sample holds one count of this clone. V and J are TRBV23-1 and TRBJ2-7; D is possibly TRBD2 (6 bases). TRBV23-1 has ORF status, its function being uncertain. This CDR3 comprises 15 residues. V lost 6 bases and J 4 bases, leaving 19 bases between the germline ends. This CDR3 reads CASSQPRRREYEQYF. CDR3 DNA sequence: TGCGCCAGCAGCCAGCCCCGGAGGAGGGAGTACGAGCAGTACTTC.

The chain recombines TRBV7-2 with TRBJ1-1; 8 bases align to TRBD1. Per the germline V gene, CDR1 is SGHTA and CDR2 is FQGNSA. The CDR3 has 15 residues. The V segment lost 5 bases and the J segment 4 bases; nucleotides outside the gene matches: 9. CDR3 sequence (DNA): TGTGCCAGCAGCCCCAGGGGGCTGGGGAGCACTGAAGCTTTCTTT. This encodes CASSPRGLGSTEAFF. The full variable domain, its missing parts supplied by reference TRBV7-2 and TRBJ1-1, is GAGVSQSPSNKVTEKGKDVELRCDPISGHTALYWYRQSLGQGLEFLIYFQGNSAPDKSGLPSDRFSAERTGGSVSTLTIQRTQQEDSAVYLCASSPRGLGSTEAFFGQGTRLTVV.

The chain couples TRBV7-8 to TRBJ2-2; 7 nucleotides align to TRBD1. The V segment lost 5 bases and the J segment 0 bases; nucleotides outside the gene matches: 9. Germline V gene sequence: CDR1 SGHVS, CDR2 FQNEAQ. The CDR3 is 17 residues long. The DNA of the CDR3 is TGTGCCAGCAGCCCGGGACAGCTTTTTGCGAACACCGGGGAGCTGTTTTTT. It is translated as CASSPGQLFANTGELFF.

This clone was observed a handful of times. V usage is TRBV27 and J usage is TRBJ2-1; D gene unclear. The germline V gene encodes CDR1 MNHEY and CDR2 SMNVEV (reference sequence). The CDR3 contains 13 residues. Trimming cost V 0 bases and J 6 bases, with 6 bases left between them. The DNA for the CDR3 is TGTGCCAGCAGTTTATCCCCCCTCAATGAGCAGTTCTTC. Translation: CASSLSPLNEQFF.

The chain is built from TRBV5-1 and TRBJ2-4; 7 nucleotides agree with TRBD1. The CDR3 consists of 17 residues. Germline loops: CDR1 SGHRS, CDR2 YFSETQ. Unmatched junction bases numbered 10, after V lost 4 bases and J lost 0 bases. The CDR3 protein is CASSPTGETIAKNIQYF. For the CDR3, the DNA is TGCGCCAGCAGCCCTACAGGGGAAACAATAGCCAAAAACATTCAGTACTTC.

The chain carries TRBV5-4 and TRBJ2-1; 9 positions agree with TRBD2. CDR1 SGHNT and CDR2 YYREEE come from the germline V gene (reference sequence). The CDR3 totals 15 residues. V dropped 5 bases and J dropped 4; count of bases not matched to a gene: 7. In DNA form, the CDR3 reads TGTGCCAGCAGGCCCGGGACTAGCCTATACAATGAGCAGTTCTTC. Protein sequence: CASRPGTSLYNEQFF.

The chain combines TRBV10-1 with TRBJ2-3, with 9 bases aligning to TRBD2. The CDR3 is made up of 16 amino acids. From germline, CDR1 is WNHNN and CDR2 SYGVQD (reference sequence). J lost 2 bases, V lost 2 bases, and 5 bases had no gene match. CDR3 DNA sequence: TGCGCCAGCAGTGAGCCAGCGGGAGGTAACACAGATACGCAGTATTTT. Encoded protein: CASSEPAGGNTDTQYF.